These 11 T cell receptor beta chains came from one sample sequenced in a study of T cells after yellow fever vaccination. In TCRdb, the 5' RACE reads were re-called with MiXCR into one record per CDR3 protein. Of hundreds of thousands of distinct CDR3 sequences listed, roughly 3.5% are singletons. The source was PBMCs, collected on the day of the yellow fever booster vaccination. The receptors originated from a man between 18 and 35 years old who received the YFV17D yellow fever vaccine.

This clonotype was seen ten or more times. The chain has TRBV6-2 or TRBV6-3 and TRBJ2-7, with D tentatively TRBD1 (5 bases). The CDR3 contains 14 residues. With 7 bases removed from V and 13 bases from J, the gap between germline ends came to 26 bases. Germline loops: CDR1 MNHEY, CDR2 SVGEGT. The CDR3 coding sequence is TGTGCCAGCACACCTTCGACAAGGGGCCGACGCCGATACTTC. Its protein is CASTPSTRGRRRYF.

This chain links TRBV30 with TRBJ1-5; weak D call: TRBD1 (6 bases). The CDR3 loop spans 13 amino acids. The germline V gene has CDR1 GTSNPN and CDR2 SVGIG (reference sequence). V was shortened by 5 bases and J by 5 bases, with 13 bases between the two germline ends. CDR3 in DNA: TGTGCCTGGTCCTGGGCAGGGGATCAGCCCCAGCATTTT. Translation: CAWSWAGDQPQHF.

The V gene is TRBV5-4, the J gene TRBJ2-3, with 10 bases lining up with TRBD2. J lost 2 bases, V lost 4 bases, and 13 bases had no gene match. Germline CDR1 reads SGHNT; CDR2 reads YYREEE (reference sequence). This CDR3 has 18 residues. The CDR3 DNA sequence: TGTGCCAGCAGCCATCCCAATAGCGGGGGGCCGATCACAGATACGCAGTATTTT. Its protein is CASSHPNSGGPITDTQYF.

In this sample, this clonotype turned up a few times. The chain couples TRBV5-6 to TRBJ2-5, with 14 nucleotides matching TRBD2. CDR3 length: 16 residues. The V gene's germline CDR1 is SGHDT and CDR2 YYEEEE. After removal of 4 bases from V and 2 bases from J, the junction contained 4 bases not matched to a gene. The CDR3 sequence: CASSKTSGGAQETQYF. The CDR3 nucleotides read TGTGCCAGCAGCAAGACTAGCGGGGGGGCTCAAGAGACCCAGTACTTC.

This clonotype was observed a handful of times. This sequence joins TRBV9 and TRBJ2-5; D may match TRBD1 or TRBD2 (6 bases each). Germline CDR1 is SGDLS and CDR2 is YYNGEE. Trimming removed 4 bases at V and 4 bases at J, with 14 bases between. The CDR3 is 14 residues long. This chain's CDR3 is CASSLPGASETQYF. The CDR3, as DNA: TGTGCCAGCAGCCTCCCGGGGGCATCAGAGACCCAGTACTTC.

V is TRBV11-2 and J is TRBJ1-2, with TRBD1 matching 7 bases. V was clipped by 2 bases and J by 7 bases; unmatched bases: 4. Germline V gene data show CDR1 as SGHAT and CDR2 as FQNNGV. This CDR3 spans 13 amino acids. CDR3 in amino acids: CASSLPGGSGYTF. Here the CDR3 DNA reads TGTGCCAGCAGCTTACCAGGGGGAAGTGGCTACACCTTC.

The sample holds many counts of this clonotype. The rearrangement joins TRBV6-2 or TRBV6-3 to TRBJ1-5; 12 bases line up with TRBD1. The CDR3 extends over 16 amino acids. Germline V gives CDR1 MNHEY, CDR2 SVGEGT. J was trimmed by 1 base and V by 5 bases; bases with no gene match: 3. Here the CDR3 DNA reads TGTGCCAGCAGTCGGGGGACAGGGGGCAGCAATCAGCCCCAGCATTTT. Its protein is CASSRGTGGSNQPQHF.

This clonotype was seen at least ten times. This chain uses TRBV29-1 with TRBJ1-2; unclear D gene. The CDR3 has 12 residues. Trimming took 3 bases from V and 2 from J, leaving 7 bases between them. Germline assignment: CDR1 SQVTM and CDR2 ANQGSEA. CDR3 sequence (DNA): TGCAGCGTTGATCTGGCGAACTATGGCTACACCTTC. As protein: CSVDLANYGYTF.

The V and J genes are TRBV12-3 or TRBV12-4 and TRBJ2-3; no firm D call. The V end was cut by 6 bases, the J end by 4 bases, with 14 bases between. The CDR3 is 14 residues long. The CDR3 DNA follows: TGTGCCAGCAGAACCGCTAGTAGGTCAGATACGCAGTATTTT. Its protein is CASRTASRSDTQYF.

The rearrangement links TRBV25-1 to TRBJ2-7, with TRBD1 identical over 7 bases. The V segment lost 1 base and the J segment 5 bases; nucleotides outside the gene matches: 5. Germline assignment: CDR1 MGHDK and CDR2 SYGVNS. The CDR3 has 14 amino acids. The CDR3 protein is CASSELAGGHEQYF. The CDR3 DNA reads TGTGCCAGCAGTGAATTGGCAGGGGGTCACGAGCAGTACTTC.

The gene calls are TRBV5-1 and TRBJ2-3; 7 nucleotides match TRBD2. V was clipped by 1 base and J by 5 bases; unmatched bases: 7. CDR1 SGHRS and CDR2 YFSETQ come from the germline V gene. This CDR3 spans 15 amino acids. Here the CDR3 reads CASSLLSGREDTQYF. The CDR3 DNA reads TGCGCCAGCAGCTTGTTGTCAGGGAGGGAAGATACGCAGTATTTT.